This T cell receptor (beta chain) was recovered during a study of blood T cell repertoires in COVID-19. This CDR3 is built from 15 residues. Trimming removed 0 bases at V and 4 bases at J, with 9 bases between. Looked up from germline, CDR1 is LGHNT and CDR2 is FRNRAP. Repertoires were generated with immunoSEQ multiplex PCR, while TCRdb's copy carries only in-frame clones and drops some. The sample holds about 140,000 clones, around 78% seen once. Input material: peripheral blood. The V gene is TRBV12-5, the J gene TRBJ1-4; no firm D call. The source of this sequence is a woman aged 80 or over with active or convalescent COVID-19. CDR3 sequence (DNA): TGTGCTAGTGGTTTGGTAGGCCGGAGTAATGAAAAACTGTTTTTT. Translating gives CASGLVGRSNEKLFF.